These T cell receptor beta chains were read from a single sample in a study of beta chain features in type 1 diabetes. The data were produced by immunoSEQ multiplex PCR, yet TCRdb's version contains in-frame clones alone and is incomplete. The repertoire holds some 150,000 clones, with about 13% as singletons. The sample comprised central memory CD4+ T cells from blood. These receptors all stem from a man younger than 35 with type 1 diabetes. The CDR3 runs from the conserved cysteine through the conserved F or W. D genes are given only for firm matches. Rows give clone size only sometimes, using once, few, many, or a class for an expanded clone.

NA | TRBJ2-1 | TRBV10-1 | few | CASRDRLEDNEQFF | TGCGCCAGCAGAGACAGGTTGGAGGACAATGAGCAGTTCTTC
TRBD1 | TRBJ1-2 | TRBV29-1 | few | CSVRQGPRYGYTF | TGCAGCGTCCGACAGGGGCCCCGCTATGGCTACACCTTC
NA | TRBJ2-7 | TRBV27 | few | CASSTLTEYFYEQYF | TGTGCCAGCAGTACCCTGACAGAATACTTCTACGAGCAGTACTTC
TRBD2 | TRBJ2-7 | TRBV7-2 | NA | CASSLFVSGGGEQYF | TGTGCCAGCAGCTTATTTGTTAGCGGGGGCGGCGAGCAGTACTTC
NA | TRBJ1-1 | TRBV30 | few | CAWSVRRGAHGGLNTEAFF | TGTGCCTGGAGTGTACGGAGAGGGGCCCATGGGGGGCTGAACACTGAAGCTTTCTTT
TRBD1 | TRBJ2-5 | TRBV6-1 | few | CASSADRGQQETQYF | TGTGCCAGCAGTGCGGACAGGGGGCAGCAAGAGACCCAGTACTTC
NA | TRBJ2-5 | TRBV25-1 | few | CASSKSTGRQETQYF | TGTGCCAGCAGTAAGTCGACAGGCCGCCAAGAGACCCAGTACTTC
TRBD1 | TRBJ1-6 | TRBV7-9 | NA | CASTIPGQGDSPLHF | TGTGCCAGCACCATTCCGGGACAGGGGGATTCACCCCTCCACTTT
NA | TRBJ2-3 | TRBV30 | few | CAWSPGGGSQDTQYF | TGTGCCTGGAGCCCCGGTGGGGGAAGTCAAGATACGCAGTATTTT
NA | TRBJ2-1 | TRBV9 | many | CASSVGAYNEQFF | TGTGCCAGCAGCGTAGGGGCGTACAATGAGCAGTTCTTC
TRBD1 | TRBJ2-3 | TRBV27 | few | CASSPLSDRGKGIGQYF | TGTGCCAGCAGTCCGCTCTCGGACAGGGGGAAGGGAATAGGGCAGTATTTT
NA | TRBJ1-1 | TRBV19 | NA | CASSWERNTEAFF | TGTGCCAGTTCGTGGGAGAGGAACACTGAAGCTTTCTTT
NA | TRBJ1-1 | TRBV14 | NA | CASSTGGNTEAFF | TGTGCCAGCAGCACTGGGGGGAACACTGAAGCTTTCTTT
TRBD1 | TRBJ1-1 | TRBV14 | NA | CASSPLGQGDTEAFF | TGTGCCAGCAGCCCGCTGGGACAGGGGGACACTGAAGCTTTCTTT
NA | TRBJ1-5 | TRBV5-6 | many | CASSSLGRENQPQHF | TGTGCCAGCAGCTCACTCGGACGGGAGAATCAGCCCCAGCATTTT
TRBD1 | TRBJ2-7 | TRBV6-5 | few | CASSAETGAGYEQYF | TGTGCCAGCAGTGCCGAGACAGGGGCCGGGTACGAGCAGTACTTC
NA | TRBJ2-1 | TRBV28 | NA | CASSEGRRQFF | TGTGCCAGCTCGGAAGGTAGAAGGCAGTTCTTC
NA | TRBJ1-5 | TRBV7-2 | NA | CASSLEVGQPQHF | TGTGCCAGCAGCTTAGAGGTAGGCCAGCCCCAGCATTTT
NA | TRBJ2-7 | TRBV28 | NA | CASSFRMTHEQYF | TGTGCCAGCAGTTTCCGTATGACCCACGAGCAGTACTTC
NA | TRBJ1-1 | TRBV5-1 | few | CASSLLDTEAFF | TGCGCCAGCAGCTTACTGGACACTGAAGCTTTCTTT
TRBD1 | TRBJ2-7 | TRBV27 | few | CASSFYRGRSYEQYF | TGTGCCAGCAGTTTCTACAGGGGGAGATCCTACGAGCAGTACTTC
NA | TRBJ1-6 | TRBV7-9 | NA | CASSLFNNSPLHF | TGTGCCAGCAGCTTATTTAACAATTCACCCCTCCACTTT
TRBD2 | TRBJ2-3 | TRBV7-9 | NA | CASSFRTSSTDTQYF | TGTGCCAGCAGCTTTCGGACTAGCTCCACAGATACGCAGTATTTT
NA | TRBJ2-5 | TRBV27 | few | CASTSQDETQYF | TGTGCCAGCACCTCACAAGATGAGACCCAGTACTTC
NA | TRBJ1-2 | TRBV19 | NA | CASSMRALDYGYTF | TGTGCCAGTAGTATGCGGGCCCTAGACTATGGCTACACCTTC
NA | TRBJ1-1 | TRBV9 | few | CASSAVLMRDTEAFF | TGTGCCAGCAGCGCGGTACTGATGCGGGACACTGAAGCTTTCTTT
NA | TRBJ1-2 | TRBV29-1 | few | CSVPRSLREANYGYTF | TGCAGCGTCCCCCGATCTCTGCGGGAAGCTAACTATGGCTACACCTTC
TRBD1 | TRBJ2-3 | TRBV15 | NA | CATSRGQGGTDTQYF | TGTGCCACCAGCAGAGGACAGGGGGGAACAGATACGCAGTATTTT
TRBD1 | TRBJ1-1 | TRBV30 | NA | CAWRDDREPEAFF | TGTGCCTGGAGAGACGACAGGGAACCTGAAGCTTTCTTT
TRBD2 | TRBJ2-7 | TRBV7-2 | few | CASSLDAGGSYEQYF | TGTGCCAGCAGCTTAGACGCGGGGGGATCCTACGAGCAGTACTTC
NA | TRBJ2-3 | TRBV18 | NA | CASSLKGDTQYF | TGTGCCAGCTCTCTCAAGGGGGATACGCAGTATTTT
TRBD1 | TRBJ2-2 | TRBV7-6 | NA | CASSLRQGNTGELFF | TGTGCCAGCAGCTTACGACAGGGGAATACCGGGGAGCTGTTTTTT
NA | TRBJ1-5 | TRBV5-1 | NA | CASSLAANQPQHF | TGCGCCAGCAGCTTGGCAGCGAATCAGCCCCAGCATTTT
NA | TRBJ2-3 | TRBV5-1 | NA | CASTPGLAGDTQYF | TGCGCCAGCACCCCCGGTCTAGCAGGAGATACGCAGTATTTT
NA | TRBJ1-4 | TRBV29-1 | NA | CSVEDSNEKLFF | TGCAGCGTTGAAGATTCTAATGAAAAACTGTTTTTT
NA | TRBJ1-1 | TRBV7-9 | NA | CAGSAVNTEAFF | TGTGCCGGGTCAGCAGTGAACACTGAAGCTTTCTTT
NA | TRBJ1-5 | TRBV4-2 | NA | CASSQALGNQPQHF | TGTGCCAGCAGCCAAGCGCTGGGCAATCAGCCCCAGCATTTT
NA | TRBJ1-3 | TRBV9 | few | CASSALGVYGNTIYF | TGTGCCAGCAGCGCCCTAGGGGTGTACGGAAACACCATATATTTT
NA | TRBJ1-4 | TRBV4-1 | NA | CASSQETSEKLFF | TGCGCCAGCAGCCAAGAGACTTCAGAAAAACTGTTTTTT
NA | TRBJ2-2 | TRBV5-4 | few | CASSLGFAQNTGELFF | TGTGCCAGCAGCTTGGGGTTTGCACAGAACACCGGGGAGCTGTTTTTT
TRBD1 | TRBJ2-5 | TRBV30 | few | CAWSRGQGEKRETQYF | TGTGCCTGGAGTAGGGGACAGGGGGAAAAACGGGAGACCCAGTACTTC
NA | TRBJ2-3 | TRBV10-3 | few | CAISAPLGDTQYF | TGTGCCATCAGTGCCCCCTTGGGGGATACGCAGTATTTT
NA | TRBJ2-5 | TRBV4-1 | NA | CASSQEGLAQETQYF | TGCGCCAGCAGCCAAGAAGGGCTAGCGCAAGAGACCCAGTACTTC
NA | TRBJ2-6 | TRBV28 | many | CASSETQRVGANVLTF | TGTGCCAGCAGTGAGACTCAGCGCGTTGGGGCCAACGTCCTGACTTTC
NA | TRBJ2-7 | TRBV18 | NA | CASSTNPGQGSSYEQYF | TGTGCCAGCTCAACAAACCCCGGGCAGGGGAGCTCCTACGAGCAGTACTTC
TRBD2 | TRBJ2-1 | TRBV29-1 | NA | CSVARTGLAGGNEQFF | TGCAGCGTTGCCCGAACAGGACTAGCGGGGGGGAATGAGCAGTTCTTC